The following is a T cell receptor (beta chain) sequence with its context. Its target is unknown. The source of the sample is a study of T cell responses to AZD1222 COVID-19 vaccine. Study-level results: Donors were mostly white British, more females; clonal diversity possibly underestimated. There were repertoire samples only from the period after the peak T cell response.

Sequenced by immunoSEQ multiplex PCR; TCRdb stores in-frame clones only, minus some. The table lists about 180,000 clones, over 85% of them singletons. Germline V gene sequence: CDR1 LNHNV, CDR2 YYDKDF (reference sequence). Trimming shortened V by 0 bases and J by 2 bases, and 8 bases separated the two germline ends. This CDR3 spans 15 amino acids. The starting material was peripheral blood, obtained 28 days after the second dose of the MenACWY control vaccine. The J gene is TRBJ1-3, the V gene TRBV15; D perhaps matches TRBD1 (5 bases). This receptor was obtained from an adult who received the MenACWY meningococcal vaccine as a control. This CDR3 is CATSRDQGPGNTIYF. The CDR3 nucleotides are TGTGCCACCAGCAGAGATCAGGGACCTGGAAACACCATATATTTT.